The rows below give T cell receptor beta chains drawn from one sample of a study of molecular identifiers for immune sequencing clone quantification. TCRdb re-called the PCR reads through MiXCR, storing one row per CDR3 protein. The sample yields about half a million distinct CDR3 sequences, roughly 24% seen once. The sample taken for sequencing was naive CD8+ T cells from blood, with Jurkat cell RNA spiked in. The receptors shown here come from a human donor in good health. Some libraries in this study had Jurkat cell RNA spiked in. The CDR3 runs from the conserved cysteine through the conserved F or W. D genes are given only for firm matches. Clone sizes are given selectively: once, few, many, or a class where the clone is expanded.

d_gene	v_gene	abundance	j_gene	CDR3nt	CDR3aa
TRBD1	TRBV7-9	many	TRBJ1-6	TGTGCCAGCAACTCCGATGGACAGGGGTATTCACCCCTCCACTTT	CASNSDGQGYSPLHF
-	TRBV7-9	many	TRBJ2-1	TGTGCCATCGACCCGTACAATGAGCAGTTCTTC	CAIDPYNEQFF
-	TRBV4-1	-	TRBJ2-3	TGCGCCAGCAGCCAAGTTCCAGGTTCTAGCACAGATACGCAGTATTTT	CASSQVPGSSTDTQYF
-	TRBV4-1	many	TRBJ1-5	TGCGCCAGCAGCCAAGAAAGTGTAGATAGCAATCAGCCCCAGCATTTT	CASSQESVDSNQPQHF
-	TRBV7-6	-	TRBJ2-5	TGTGTCAGCAGCTTAGCGGGACAGTTCCAACGGACCCAGTACTTC	CVSSLAGQFQRTQYF
-	TRBV7-9	-	TRBJ1-2	TGTGCCAGCAGCTTAGGTACCCTTTATGGCTACACCTTC	CASSLGTLYGYTF
-	TRBV10-3	few	TRBJ2-7	TGTGCCATCAGTGATGTGGACAACACCTACGAGCAGTACTTC	CAISDVDNTYEQYF
TRBD1	TRBV19	few	TRBJ2-2	TGTGCCAGTAGTTGGGGCACAGGGGGAAACACCGGGGAGCTGTTTTTT	CASSWGTGGNTGELFF
TRBD2	TRBV5-1	few	TRBJ2-5	TGCGCCAGCAGCTTGGCTACTAGCGTAGAGACCCAGTACTTC	CASSLATSVETQYF
-	TRBV7-9	few	TRBJ2-7	TGTGCCAGCAGCTTAGTTCTCCACGAGCAGTACTTC	CASSLVLHEQYF
TRBD1	TRBV12-3/TRBV12-4	-	TRBJ2-5	TGTGCCAGTACAGGGGGCGCAGAGGAGACCCAGTACTTC	CASTGGAEETQYF
TRBD1	TRBV7-9	-	TRBJ2-6	TGTGCCCGCAGCCCTCAGGGGGCCTCTGGAGCCAACGTCCTGACTTTC	CARSPQGASGANVLTF
TRBD1	TRBV12-3/TRBV12-4	many	TRBJ1-5	TGTGCCAGCAGGCCCGGGACAGCATTATATCAGCCCCAGCATTTT	CASRPGTALYQPQHF
-	TRBV9	few	TRBJ2-7	TGTGCCAGCAGCGTACAGGGGGGAAGCTCCTACGAGCAGTACTTC	CASSVQGGSSYEQYF
-	TRBV10-3	once	TRBJ2-5	TGTGCCATCGGTGAATTCCGGGACGATAGGACCCAGTACTTC	CAIGEFRDDRTQYF
-	TRBV19	few	TRBJ2-1	TGTGCCAGTAGTATTGCGGGAAGGAGACATGAGCAGTTCTTC	CASSIAGRRHEQFF
-	TRBV9	-	TRBJ2-3	TGTGCCAGCAGCGTAGCCGACCCTTTCATTTTCACAGATACGCAGTATTTT	CASSVADPFIFTDTQYF
TRBD2	TRBV5-5	few	TRBJ2-3	TGTGCCAGCAGCTTCGACTCGGGGGGATACACAGATACGCAGTATTTT	CASSFDSGGYTDTQYF
TRBD2	TRBV10-3	few	TRBJ2-7	TGTGCCATCAGCCCCACGGGAGGGTCGGGCTACTACGAGCAGTACTTC	CAISPTGGSGYYEQYF
-	TRBV14	many	TRBJ1-2	TGTGCCAGCAGCCGAGTGGCAGGTGTTGCCTATGGCTACACCTTC	CASSRVAGVAYGYTF
-	TRBV20-1	-	TRBJ2-5	TGCAGTGTTAGAGCCACAGGGAGGGCCTTGGTACCAGAGACCCAGTACTTC	CSVRATGRALVPETQYF
-	TRBV7-2	few	TRBJ2-1	TGTGCCAGCAGCTTGGATAGTGCGGTTGAGCAGTTCTTC	CASSLDSAVEQFF
-	TRBV20-1	-	TRBJ1-5	TGCAGTGCTAACGAGAAAGGACAGCATTCCGTGGGGGATCAGCCCCAGCATTTT	CSANEKGQHSVGDQPQHF
-	TRBV7-9	many	TRBJ2-3	TGTGCCAGCAGCGCAGTGGTACGGTCGGGCACAGATACGCAGTATTTT	CASSAVVRSGTDTQYF
-	TRBV25-1	many	TRBJ2-7	TGTGCCAGCAGTGCCCTCCGGAGGGGCGGCTACGAGCAGTACTTC	CASSALRRGGYEQYF
-	TRBV30	-	TRBJ2-1	TGTGCCTGGAGTCTGGAGGATGAGCAGTTCTTC	CAWSLEDEQFF
-	TRBV27	many	TRBJ1-5	TGTGCCAGCAGTTTATTCGAGGGCAATCAGCCCCAGCATTTT	CASSLFEGNQPQHF
TRBD1	TRBV7-2	few	TRBJ1-3	TGTGCCAGCAGCTTAGTTTCGGGACAGGGCCTGGGAAACACCAAATATTTT	CASSLVSGQGLGNTKYF
TRBD2	TRBV11-3	few	TRBJ2-3	TGTGCCAGCAGCTCCCGCACAGACGCGCGGGGGACAGATACGCAGTATTTT	CASSSRTDARGTDTQYF
-	TRBV12-5	-	TRBJ2-3	TGTGCTAGTGGTTTGGCGGGGCGGAGGATCACAGATACGCAGTATTTT	CASGLAGRRITDTQYF
TRBD2	TRBV7-6	once	TRBJ2-3	TGTGCCAGCAGCTTAGAGGGAGGCGGGGGGGCCGCAGATACGCAGTATTTT	CASSLEGGGGAADTQYF
TRBD2	TRBV20-1	many	TRBJ2-7	TGCAGTGCTATCTCTAGTACTAGCGGGAGGGCTTACGAGCAGTACTTC	CSAISSTSGRAYEQYF
-	TRBV7-9	few	TRBJ2-4	TGTGCCAGCAGCTTATCGGCGGAGTACATTCAGTACTTC	CASSLSAEYIQYF
-	TRBV24-1	-	TRBJ2-3	TGTGCCACCAGTGACAGATCCCCTGGTCTGGAACACCAGTATTTT	CATSDRSPGLEHQYF
-	TRBV27	many	TRBJ2-3	TGTGCCAGCAGTAATTCAGATACGCAGTATTTT	CASSNSDTQYF
-	TRBV11-2	-	TRBJ2-1	TGTGCCAGCAGCTTAGATCTAGGGGCCGCAGATGAGCAGTTCTTC	CASSLDLGAADEQFF
-	TRBV3-1	-	TRBJ2-5	TGTGCCAGCAGCCAAGACATATCAGACGGGTACCAAGAGACCCAGTACTTC	CASSQDISDGYQETQYF
-	TRBV12-3/TRBV12-4	many	TRBJ1-2	TGTGCCAGCAGCACCACAGGGTCCTATGGCTACACCTTC	CASSTTGSYGYTF
-	TRBV4-3	many	TRBJ2-7	TGCGCCAGCAGCCAAGGGACTCCTCCTTACGAGCAGTACTTC	CASSQGTPPYEQYF
-	TRBV7-9	-	TRBJ1-1	TGTGCCAGCAGCGAGAACAGGATCATGAACACTGAAGCTTTCTTT	CASSENRIMNTEAFF
TRBD2	TRBV4-3	once	TRBJ2-3	TGCGCCAGCAGCCAAGACGGACTAGCGGGGGGGTACGGCACAGATGCGCAGTATTTT	CASSQDGLAGGYGTDAQYF
TRBD1	TRBV28	few	TRBJ1-1	TGTGCCAGCACTTCCCATGGGGGGCGGGGACAGGAATCTACTGAAGCTTTCTTT	CASTSHGGRGQESTEAFF
TRBD1	TRBV4-2	-	TRBJ1-3	TGTGCCAGCAGCGAGACAGGGGGCGATGGAAACACCATATATTTT	CASSETGGDGNTIYF
-	TRBV4-1	many	TRBJ1-5	TGCGCCAGCAGCCAAGATCACAGCTTTAGCAATCAGCCCCAGCATTTT	CASSQDHSFSNQPQHF
-	TRBV11-2	-	TRBJ1-3	TGTGCCAGCAGCCCCGGCAGGAACTCTGGAAACACCATATATTTT	CASSPGRNSGNTIYF
TRBD1	TRBV9	many	TRBJ2-3	TGTGCCAGCAACGGCAGGGGGTTCACAGATACGCAGTATTTT	CASNGRGFTDTQYF
TRBD2	TRBV5-1	-	TRBJ2-7	TGCGCCAGCAGCTTGGCGCTAGCGGGAGAGCAGTACTTC	CASSLALAGEQYF
-	TRBV7-9	-	TRBJ2-3	TGTGCCAGCAGCTCCGGGTGGGGCGGGGTACGAGCAGATACGCAGTATTTT	CASSSGWGGVRADTQYF
TRBD2	TRBV20-1	few	TRBJ2-3	TGCAGTGCTAGAGATCCAAAAGGAGCGGGGCAACTCACAGATACGCAGTATTTT	CSARDPKGAGQLTDTQYF
-	TRBV7-8	few	TRBJ2-7	TGTGCCAGCAGCCCGAGCGGCAGGGTATACGAGCAGTACTTC	CASSPSGRVYEQYF
-	TRBV4-1	few	TRBJ1-5	TGCGCCAGCAGCCAAGACAACAGGGCCAATCAGCCCCAGCATTTT	CASSQDNRANQPQHF
-	TRBV20-1	few	TRBJ1-1	TGCAGTGCTAGAGATTACCAATTTGCTTTCTTT	CSARDYQFAFF
-	TRBV11-2	-	TRBJ2-1	TGTGCCCGCCGCCCCCGGGCGATCACCTGCAATGAGCAGTTCTTC	CARRPRAITCNEQFF